The T cell receptor (beta chain) described here comes from a study of identical twins. This clonotype was counted many times. With 2 bases clipped from V and 8 bases from J, the junction kept 4 bases outside the gene matches. This CDR3 contains 13 residues. Per the germline V gene, CDR1 is MNHEY and CDR2 is SVGAGI. Each CDR3 protein gets one entry after TCRdb re-called the 5' RACE reads with MiXCR. The sample consists of some 590,000 distinct CDR3 sequences, around 9.6% of them appearing once. These same data were also listed under a study on yellow fever vaccine responses in identical twins.

The source material was PBMCs. This receptor was taken from a woman under 30 in good health. The chain links TRBV6-5 to TRBJ1-1, with 8 positions matching TRBD1. The CDR3 here is CASSYEQGAEAFF. CDR3 in DNA: TGTGCCAGCAGTTACGAGCAGGGGGCGGAAGCTTTCTTT.